The 2 T cell receptor beta chains presented below share a single source sample, sequenced in a study of cytomegalovirus exposure and HLA in healthy donors. The study ran its PCR with 60 Vbeta and 13 Jbeta primers. The data were produced by immunoSEQ multiplex PCR, yet TCRdb's version contains in-frame clones alone and is incomplete. The profile shows about 180,000 clones, roughly 80% of them singletons. The sample taken for sequencing was PBMCs. These receptors were obtained from a man in his forties in good health and CMV-seronegative.

The chain combines TRBV23-1 with TRBJ1-2; D possibly corresponds to TRBD1 (6 bases). TRBV23-1 is recorded as an ORF, its role being uncertain. This CDR3 has 15 residues. V lost 0 bases and J lost 4, with 12 bases in between. CDR3 protein: CASSQSNRVGYGYTF. In DNA, the CDR3 is TGCGCCAGCAGTCAATCGAACAGGGTAGGCTATGGCTACACCTTC.

The V gene is TRBV6-5, the J gene TRBJ2-3; the D gene is possibly TRBD2 (5 bases). V lost 7 bases and J 3 bases, leaving 5 bases between the germline ends. Per germline, CDR1 MNHEY and CDR2 SVGAGI. This CDR3 spans 11 amino acids. The CDR3 reads CASTGTDTQYF. The CDR3 nucleotides are TGTGCCAGCACGGGGACAGATACGCAGTATTTT.